These 5 T cell receptor beta chains originate from one sample sequenced in a study of blood T cell repertoires in COVID-19. Clones were sequenced by immunoSEQ multiplex PCR, and TCRdb holds only the in-frame ones, with some missing. The table has some 87,000 clones, 84% seen once; the top ten hold roughly 24%. The source material was peripheral blood. The receptors here all came from a human donor in a cohort sampled during active COVID-19.

The V gene is TRBV29-1, the J gene TRBJ1-5, with 7 bases matching TRBD1. Losses at the gene ends were 6 bases for V and 5 bases for J; bases not matched to a gene: 7. CDR1 is SQVTM and CDR2 is ANQGSEA in the germline V gene. The CDR3 has 13 amino acids. The CDR3 spells CSVRQGRDQPQHF. In DNA, the CDR3 is TGCAGCGTGCGACAGGGTAGGGATCAGCCCCAGCATTTT.

The chain is built from TRBV28 and TRBJ1-3; D call uncertain. Looked up from germline, CDR1 is MDHEN and CDR2 is SYDVKM. The CDR3 has 13 residues. Trimming cost V 2 bases and J 0 bases, with 2 bases left between them. The CDR3 DNA reads as TGTGCCAGCAGTTTACTCTCTGGAAACACCATATATTTT. Translated: CASSLLSGNTIYF.

V and J are TRBV5-4 and TRBJ2-1, with D possibly TRBD1 on 5 matching bases. The CDR3 totals 15 residues. V lost 4 bases, J lost 2 bases, and 13 bases lay in between. CDR1 SGHNT and CDR2 YYREEE come from the germline V gene (reference sequence). DNA for the CDR3: TGTGCCAGCAGCGGATGGACACGTCCCTACAATGAGCAGTTCTTC. This codes for CASSGWTRPYNEQFF.

The chain couples TRBV12-3 or TRBV12-4 to TRBJ1-1, with D perhaps matching TRBD1 (6 bases). The V and J ends lost 0 bases and 7 bases respectively, with 9 bases between them. This CDR3 is built from 13 residues. CDR3 bases: TGTGCCAGCAGTTTAGCGGGGGCGGTTGAAGCTTTCTTT. It encodes CASSLAGAVEAFF.

The CDR3 spells CATSDDGTRYNEQFF. The CDR3 DNA reads as TGTGCCACCAGTGATGACGGGACTAGATACAATGAGCAGTTCTTC. The chain recombines TRBV24-1 with TRBJ2-1; 8 nucleotides agree with TRBD2. The germline gives CDR1 KGHDR, CDR2 SFDVKD. The trim removed 3 bases at V and 4 bases at J, leaving 4 bases unmatched. This CDR3 is built from 15 residues.